These 6 T cell receptor beta chains share one sample of origin, sequenced in a study of T cells in women clearing cervical HPV infection. TCRdb's table, derived via immunoSEQ multiplex PCR, lists solely in-frame clones and lacks some. Its clone listing holds about 34,000 clones. Sequenced sample: blood buffy coat. Receptors were obtained from a woman between 18 and 69 years old with a cervical HPV16 infection that either progressed to CIN3+ or cleared (not recorded which).

On this clone: The missing CDR3 end, 3 residues past where the read stops, is filled in from the germline J gene. This chain uses TRBV29-1 with TRBJ2-2; 10 nucleotides line up with TRBD1. The CDR3 runs to 15 residues. CDR1 SQVTM and CDR2 ANQGSEA come from the germline V gene. V trimming: 0 bases; J trimming: 5 bases; junction bases outside the gene matches: 3. The chain's CDR3 is CSVEETGGWTGELFF. The sequenced part of the CDR3 DNA is TGCAGCGTTGAAGAGACAGGGGGCTGGACCGGGGAG.

Regarding this clone: The read halts 3 residues ahead of the CDR3 end, with the missing end drawn from the germline J gene. This chain links TRBV7-6 with TRBJ2-2, with D perhaps TRBD1 (6 bases). This CDR3 spans 14 amino acids. V was pared by 4 bases and J by 8 bases, with 14 bases between. Germline V CDR1 and CDR2: SGHVS, FNYEAQ. The part of the CDR3 DNA that was read is TGTGCCAGCAGCTCGAACAGGGTGCAGGGGGAG. It is translated as CASSSNRVQGE. The CDR3 reads in full as CASSSNRVQGELFF.

In the case of this clone: The read is 3 residues too short to cover the CDR3 end, so that end is filled in from the germline J gene. The V and J genes are TRBV5-6 and TRBJ1-1, with 7 bases aligning to TRBD1. Looked up from germline, CDR1 is SGHDT and CDR2 is YYEEEE. The CDR3 runs to 14 residues. The J segment lost 4 bases and the V segment lost 3 bases, leaving 6 bases of the junction unmatched. The chain's CDR3 is CASSWGQSGTEAFF. CDR3 DNA (partial): TGTGCCAGCAGCTGGGGACAGAGCGGCACTGAA.

In the case of this clone: Read sequence stops 3 residues before the CDR3 end, and the germline J gene provides the missing end. The chain couples TRBV7-2 to TRBJ1-2, with a weak D call TRBD1 (5 bases). V was clipped by 1 base and J by 5 bases, with 8 bases between them. CDR1 and CDR2 (germline): SGHTA, FQGNSA. The CDR3 consists of 13 residues. Incomplete CDR3 DNA: TGTGCCAGCAGCTTAGGTAGACAGTATGGC. Encoded protein: CASSLGRQYG. The whole CDR3 reads CASSLGRQYGYTF.

Details on this clone: The CDR3 is cut off 3 residues early in the read; its end comes from the germline J gene. The chain is built from TRBV5-1 and TRBJ2-3; 7 bases line up with TRBD2. V was clipped by 1 base and J by 3 bases; unmatched bases: 8. The CDR3 extends over 16 amino acids. Per germline, CDR1 SGHRS and CDR2 YFSETQ. The sequenced part of the CDR3 DNA is TGCGCCAGCAGCTTGTCAGCGGGAACACTAACAGATACG. Protein product: CASSLSAGTLTDT. The entire CDR3 protein reads CASSLSAGTLTDTQYF.

Points on this clone: The sequence runs out 3 residues before the end of the CDR3; the remainder is reconstructed from the germline J gene. V usage is TRBV7-3 and J usage is TRBJ1-2, with D perhaps matching TRBD1 (5 bases). Germline assignment: CDR1 SGHTA and CDR2 FQGTGA. The CDR3 runs 15 residues. CDR3 sequence reads: CASSRRTSGGNDYTF. The part of the CDR3 DNA that was read is TGTGCCAGCAGCAGACGGACTAGCGGGGGGAATGAC. Full variable domain (rest looked up from reference TRBV7-3 and TRBJ1-2): GAGVSQTPSNKVTEKGKYVELRCDPISGHTALYWYRQSLGQGPEFLIYFQGTGAADDSGLPNDRFFAVRPEGSVSTLKIQRTERGDSAVYLCASSRRTSGGNDYTFGSGTRLTVV.